These 2 T cell receptor beta chains share one sample of origin, sequenced in a study of cytomegalovirus exposure and HLA in healthy donors. Clones were sequenced by immunoSEQ multiplex PCR, and TCRdb holds only the in-frame ones, with some missing. The sample carries about 130,000 clones, just under 90% recorded once. The sample was PBMCs. These receptors all come from a woman aged 30 to 39 in good health and CMV-seropositive.

The V and J genes are TRBV27 and TRBJ2-3; D perhaps matches TRBD2 (6 bases). CDR1 and CDR2 (germline): MNHEY, SMNVEV (reference sequence). V was trimmed by 6 bases and J by 6 bases, leaving 13 bases between them. The CDR3 covers 13 residues. CDR3 sequence: CASRRGTSDTQYF. The CDR3, as DNA: TGTGCCAGCAGGCGTGGGACTTCGGATACGCAGTATTTT.

This clone was seen a single time. V is TRBV6-1 and J is TRBJ1-2, with 8 bases identical to TRBD1. In germline, CDR1 is MNHNS, CDR2 SASEGT. Trimming at V came to 7 bases and at J to 6 bases, leaving 7 bases not matched to a gene. The CDR3 totals 13 residues. CDR3 sequence: CASTTGGSDGYTF. The CDR3 DNA sequence: TGTGCCAGCACTACAGGGGGAAGTGATGGCTACACCTTC.